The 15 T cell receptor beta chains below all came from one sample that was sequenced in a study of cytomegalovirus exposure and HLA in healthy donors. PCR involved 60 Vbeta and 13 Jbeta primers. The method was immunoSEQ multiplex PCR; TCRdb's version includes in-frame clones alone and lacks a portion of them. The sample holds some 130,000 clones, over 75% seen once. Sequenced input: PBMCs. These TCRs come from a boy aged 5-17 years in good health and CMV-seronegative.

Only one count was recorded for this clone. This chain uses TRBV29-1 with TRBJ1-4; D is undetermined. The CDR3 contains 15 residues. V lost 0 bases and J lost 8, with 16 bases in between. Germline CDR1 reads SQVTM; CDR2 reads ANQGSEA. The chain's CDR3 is CSVEDKGVRREKLFF. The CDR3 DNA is TGCAGCGTTGAAGATAAAGGAGTTCGACGAGAAAAACTGTTTTTT. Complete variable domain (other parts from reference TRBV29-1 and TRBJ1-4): SAVISQKPSRDICQRGTSLTIQCQVDSQVTMMFWYRQQPGQSLTLIATANQGSEATYESGFVIDKFPISRPNLTFSTLTVSNMSPEDSSIYLCSVEDKGVRREKLFFGSGTQLSVL.

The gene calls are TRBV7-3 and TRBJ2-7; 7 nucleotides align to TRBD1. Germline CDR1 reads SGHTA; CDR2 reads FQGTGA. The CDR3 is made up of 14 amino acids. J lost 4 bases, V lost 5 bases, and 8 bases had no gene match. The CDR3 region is CASSPWGRGYEQYF. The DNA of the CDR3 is TGTGCCAGCAGCCCCTGGGGCAGGGGGTACGAGCAGTACTTC.

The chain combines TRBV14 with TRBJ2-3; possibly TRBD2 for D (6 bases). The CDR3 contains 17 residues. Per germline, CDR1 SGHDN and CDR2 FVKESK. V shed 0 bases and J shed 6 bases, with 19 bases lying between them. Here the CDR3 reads CASSQDYGAGARDTQYF. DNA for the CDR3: TGTGCCAGCAGCCAAGATTACGGAGCGGGCGCCAGGGATACGCAGTATTTT. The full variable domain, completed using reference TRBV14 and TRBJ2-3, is EAGVTQFPSHSVIEKGQTVTLRCDPISGHDNLYWYRRVMGKEIKFLLHFVKESKQDESGMPNNRFLAERTGGTYSTLKVQPAELEDSGVYFCASSQDYGAGARDTQYFGPGTRLTVL.

CDR3 bases: TGTGCCAGCAGCTTCCTCCACGCGGAGCCCCAGCATTTT. Protein sequence: CASSFLHAEPQHF. V is TRBV7-2 and J is TRBJ1-5; D gene ambiguous. This CDR3 contains 13 residues. CDR1 SGHTA and CDR2 FQGNSA come from the germline V gene. Trimming stripped 3 bases from V and 8 bases from J, with 11 bases between.

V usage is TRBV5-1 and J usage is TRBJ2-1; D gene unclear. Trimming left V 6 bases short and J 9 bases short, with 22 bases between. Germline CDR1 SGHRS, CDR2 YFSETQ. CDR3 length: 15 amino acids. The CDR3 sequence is CASIFSPQTSTEQFF. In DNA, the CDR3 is TGCGCCAGCATCTTTAGTCCCCAAACCTCTACTGAGCAGTTCTTC.

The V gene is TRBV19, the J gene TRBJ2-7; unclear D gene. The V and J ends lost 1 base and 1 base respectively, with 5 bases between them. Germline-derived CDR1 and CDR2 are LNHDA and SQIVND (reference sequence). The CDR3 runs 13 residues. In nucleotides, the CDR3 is TGTGCCAGTAGTATAGCTAATTCCTACGAGCAGTACTTC. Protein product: CASSIANSYEQYF. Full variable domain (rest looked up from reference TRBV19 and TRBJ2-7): DGGITQSPKYLFRKEGQNVTLSCEQNLNHDAMYWYRQDPGQGLRLIYYSQIVNDFQKGDIAEGYSVSREKKESFPLTVTSAQKNPTAFYLCASSIANSYEQYFGPGTRLTVT.

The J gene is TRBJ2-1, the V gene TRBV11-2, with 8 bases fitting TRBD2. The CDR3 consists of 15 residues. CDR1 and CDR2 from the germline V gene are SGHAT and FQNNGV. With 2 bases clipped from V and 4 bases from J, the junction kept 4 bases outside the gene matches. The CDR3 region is CASSLSGSGYNEQFF. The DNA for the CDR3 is TGTGCCAGCAGCTTAAGCGGGAGTGGTTACAATGAGCAGTTCTTC.

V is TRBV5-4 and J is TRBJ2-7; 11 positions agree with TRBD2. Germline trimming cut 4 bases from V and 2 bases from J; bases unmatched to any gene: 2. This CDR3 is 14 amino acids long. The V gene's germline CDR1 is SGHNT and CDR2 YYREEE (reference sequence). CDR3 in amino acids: CASSGTSGTYEQYF. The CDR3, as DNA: TGTGCCAGCAGCGGGACTAGCGGTACCTACGAGCAGTACTTC.

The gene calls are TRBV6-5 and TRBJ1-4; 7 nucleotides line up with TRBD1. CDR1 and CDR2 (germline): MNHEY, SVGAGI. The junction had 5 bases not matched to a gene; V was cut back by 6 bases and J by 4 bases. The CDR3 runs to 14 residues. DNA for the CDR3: TGTGCCAGCAGCTGGGGACAGTTTAATGAAAAACTGTTTTTT. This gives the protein CASSWGQFNEKLFF.

CDR3 sequence: CASSFLIGGEQFF. The CDR3 region has the DNA TGTGCCAGCAGCTTCCTTATCGGGGGTGAGCAGTTCTTC. This rearrangement joins TRBV7-9 to TRBJ2-1, with D possibly being TRBD2 (6 bases). This CDR3 is 13 amino acids long. Germline V gene data show CDR1 as SEHNR and CDR2 as FQNEAQ (reference sequence). Trimming stripped 3 bases from V and 9 bases from J, with 12 bases between.

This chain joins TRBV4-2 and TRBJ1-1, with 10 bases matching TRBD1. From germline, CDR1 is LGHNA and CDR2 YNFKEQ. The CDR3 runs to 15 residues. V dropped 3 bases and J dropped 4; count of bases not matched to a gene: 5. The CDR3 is CASSHQWTGGTEAFF. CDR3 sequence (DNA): TGTGCCAGCAGCCACCAATGGACAGGGGGCACTGAAGCTTTCTTT.

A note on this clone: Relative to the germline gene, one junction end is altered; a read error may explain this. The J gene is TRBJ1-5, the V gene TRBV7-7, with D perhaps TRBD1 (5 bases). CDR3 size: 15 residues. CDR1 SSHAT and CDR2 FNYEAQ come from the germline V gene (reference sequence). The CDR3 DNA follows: TGTGCTAGCAGTCCCGACAGTGATAGCAATCAGCCCCAGCATTTT. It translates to CASSPDSDSNQPQHF.

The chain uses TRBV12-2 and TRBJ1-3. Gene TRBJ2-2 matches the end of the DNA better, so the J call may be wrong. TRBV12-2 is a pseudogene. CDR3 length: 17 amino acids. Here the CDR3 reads CASRLAVAGGPTGELFF. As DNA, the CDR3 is TGTGCAAGTCGCTTAGCGGTGGCGGGAGGGCCGACCGGGGAGCTGTTTTTT.

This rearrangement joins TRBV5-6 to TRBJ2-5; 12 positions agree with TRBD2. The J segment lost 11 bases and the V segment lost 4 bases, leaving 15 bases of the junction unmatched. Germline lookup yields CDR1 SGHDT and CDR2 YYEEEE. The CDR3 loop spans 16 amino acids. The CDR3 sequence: CASSLALGLAGPEQYF. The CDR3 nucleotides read TGTGCCAGCAGCCTCGCCTTAGGACTAGCGGGACCAGAGCAGTACTTC.

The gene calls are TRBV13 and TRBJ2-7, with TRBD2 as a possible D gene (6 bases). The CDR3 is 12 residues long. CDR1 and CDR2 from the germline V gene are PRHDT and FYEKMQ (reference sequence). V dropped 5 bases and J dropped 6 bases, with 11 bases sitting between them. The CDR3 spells CASSHSSAEQYF. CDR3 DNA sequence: TGTGCCAGCAGCCATTCTAGCGCCGAGCAGTACTTC.